This T cell receptor beta chain was recovered during a study of T cell responses to AZD1222 COVID-19 vaccine. Notes on the study in general: Baseline antibody screening turned up just a handful of seropositive AZD1222 recipients. Mostly white British, mostly female donors; authors suggested clonal diversity may be underestimated. Scientists sampled the repertoires only once the peak T cell response had passed.

As concerns this clone: The antigen is not known.

CDR1 SGHTA and CDR2 FQGNSA come from the germline V gene. The CDR3 is 15 residues long. Trimming removed 0 bases from V and 0 bases from J; junction bases left unmatched: 2. Assay used: immunoSEQ multiplex PCR; TCRdb lists only in-frame clones, some missing. The sample gives some 120,000 clones, 80% to 90% of which show up once; more than 4% is in the top ten. Material: peripheral blood, obtained on day 0 of AZD1222 vaccination. The J gene is TRBJ2-7, the V gene TRBV7-2; 7 bases agree with TRBD2. This clonotype was sampled from an adult in good health. Here the CDR3 DNA reads TGTGCCAGCAGCTTAGCGGGGACTATCTCCTACGAGCAGTACTTC. Amino acid sequence: CASSLAGTISYEQYF.